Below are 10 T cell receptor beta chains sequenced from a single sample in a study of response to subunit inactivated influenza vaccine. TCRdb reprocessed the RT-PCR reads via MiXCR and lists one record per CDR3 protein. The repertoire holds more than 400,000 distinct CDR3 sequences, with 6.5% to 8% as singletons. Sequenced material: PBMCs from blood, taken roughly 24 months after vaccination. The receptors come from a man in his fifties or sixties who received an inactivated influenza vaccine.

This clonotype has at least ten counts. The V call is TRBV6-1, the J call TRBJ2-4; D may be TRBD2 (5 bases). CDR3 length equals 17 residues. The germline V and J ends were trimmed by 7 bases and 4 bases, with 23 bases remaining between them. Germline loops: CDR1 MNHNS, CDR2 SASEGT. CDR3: CASIPTSRVTVKNIQYF. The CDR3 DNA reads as TGTGCCAGCATCCCCACGTCGAGGGTCACAGTTAAAAACATTCAGTACTTC.

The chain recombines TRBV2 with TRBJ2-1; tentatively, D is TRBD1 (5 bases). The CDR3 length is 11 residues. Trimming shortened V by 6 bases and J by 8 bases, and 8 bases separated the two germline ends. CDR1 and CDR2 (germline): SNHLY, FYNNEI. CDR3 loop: CASREQDEQFF. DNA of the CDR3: TGTGCCAGCAGGGAACAGGATGAGCAGTTCTTC.

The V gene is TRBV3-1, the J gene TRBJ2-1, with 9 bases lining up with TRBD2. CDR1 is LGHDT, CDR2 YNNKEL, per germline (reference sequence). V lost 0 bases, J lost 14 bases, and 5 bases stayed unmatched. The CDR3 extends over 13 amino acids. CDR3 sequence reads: CASSQDGTSKKFF. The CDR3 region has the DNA TGTGCCAGCAGCCAAGATGGGACTAGCAAAAAGTTCTTC.

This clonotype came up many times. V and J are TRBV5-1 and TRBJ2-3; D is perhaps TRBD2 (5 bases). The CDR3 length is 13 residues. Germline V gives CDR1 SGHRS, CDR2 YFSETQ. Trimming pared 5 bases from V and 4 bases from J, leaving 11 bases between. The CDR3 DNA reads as TGCGCCAGCAGGACCGACTACGCAGATACGCAGTATTTT. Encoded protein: CASRTDYADTQYF.

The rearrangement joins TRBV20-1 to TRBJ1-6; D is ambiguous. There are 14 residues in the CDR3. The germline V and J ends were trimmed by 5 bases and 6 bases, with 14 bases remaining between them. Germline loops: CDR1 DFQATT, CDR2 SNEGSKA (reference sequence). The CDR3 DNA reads TGCAGTGCTGACTCGGGCGAGGGTAATTCACCCCTCCACTTT. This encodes CSADSGEGNSPLHF.

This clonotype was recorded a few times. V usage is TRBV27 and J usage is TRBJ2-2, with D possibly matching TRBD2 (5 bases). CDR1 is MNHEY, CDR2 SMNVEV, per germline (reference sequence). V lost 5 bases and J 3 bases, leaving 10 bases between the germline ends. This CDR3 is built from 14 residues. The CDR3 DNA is TGTGCCAGCAGTGAAGCGGAATACACCGGGGAGCTGTTTTTT. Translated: CASSEAEYTGELFF.

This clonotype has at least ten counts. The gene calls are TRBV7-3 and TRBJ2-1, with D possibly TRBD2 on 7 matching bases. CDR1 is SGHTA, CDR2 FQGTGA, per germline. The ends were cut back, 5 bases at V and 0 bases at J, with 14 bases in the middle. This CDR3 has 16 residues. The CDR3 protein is CASSPQGGGSYNEQFF. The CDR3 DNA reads TGTGCCAGCAGCCCGCAGGGAGGGGGCTCCTACAATGAGCAGTTCTTC.

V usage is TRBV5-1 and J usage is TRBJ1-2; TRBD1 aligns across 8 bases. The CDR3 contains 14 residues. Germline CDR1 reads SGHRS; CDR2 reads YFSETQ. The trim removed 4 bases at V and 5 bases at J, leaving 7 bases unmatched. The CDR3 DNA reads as TGCGCCAGCAGCGCGGACAGGGTTGGGTATGGCTACACCTTC. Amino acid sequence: CASSADRVGYGYTF.

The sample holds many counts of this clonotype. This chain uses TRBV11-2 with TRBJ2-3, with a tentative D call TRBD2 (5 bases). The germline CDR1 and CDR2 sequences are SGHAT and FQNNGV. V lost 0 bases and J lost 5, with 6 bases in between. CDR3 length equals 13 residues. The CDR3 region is CASSLDRGDTQYF. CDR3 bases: TGTGCCAGCAGCTTAGATCGGGGAGATACGCAGTATTTT.

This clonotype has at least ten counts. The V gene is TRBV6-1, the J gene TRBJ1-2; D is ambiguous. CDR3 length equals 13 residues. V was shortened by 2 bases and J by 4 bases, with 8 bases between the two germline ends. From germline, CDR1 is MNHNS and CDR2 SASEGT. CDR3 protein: CASSELGSYGYTF. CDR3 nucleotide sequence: TGTGCCAGCAGTGAATTAGGGTCCTATGGCTACACCTTC.